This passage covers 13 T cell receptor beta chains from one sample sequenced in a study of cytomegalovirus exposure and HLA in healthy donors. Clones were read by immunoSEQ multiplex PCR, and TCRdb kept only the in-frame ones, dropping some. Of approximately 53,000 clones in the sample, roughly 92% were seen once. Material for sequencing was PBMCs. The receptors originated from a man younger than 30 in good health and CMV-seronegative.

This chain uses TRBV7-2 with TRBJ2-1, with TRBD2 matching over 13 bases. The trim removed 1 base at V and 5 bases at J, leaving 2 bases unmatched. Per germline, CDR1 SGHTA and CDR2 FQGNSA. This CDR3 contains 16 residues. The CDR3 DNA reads TGTGCCAGCAGCTTAGTGGGGACTAGCGGGAACAATGAGCAGTTCTTC. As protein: CASSLVGTSGNNEQFF.

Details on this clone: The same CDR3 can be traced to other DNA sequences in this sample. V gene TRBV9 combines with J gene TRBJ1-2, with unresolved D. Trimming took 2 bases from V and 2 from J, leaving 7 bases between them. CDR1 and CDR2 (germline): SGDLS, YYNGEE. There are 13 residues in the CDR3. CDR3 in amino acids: CASSVGGNYGYTF. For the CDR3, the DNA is TGTGCCAGCAGCGTTGGCGGAAACTATGGCTACACCTTC.

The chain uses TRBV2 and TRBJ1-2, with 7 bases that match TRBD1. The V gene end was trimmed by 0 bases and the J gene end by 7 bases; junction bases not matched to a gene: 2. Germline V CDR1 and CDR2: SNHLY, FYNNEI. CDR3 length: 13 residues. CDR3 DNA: TGTGCCAGCAGTGAAGCAAGGGGGCCTGGCTACACCTTC. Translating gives CASSEARGPGYTF.

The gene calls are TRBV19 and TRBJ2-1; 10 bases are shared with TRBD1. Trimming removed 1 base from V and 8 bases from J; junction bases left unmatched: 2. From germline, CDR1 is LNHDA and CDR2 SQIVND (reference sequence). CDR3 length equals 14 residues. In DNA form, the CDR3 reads TGTGCCAGTAGTATAGGACAGGGGGCATATGAGCAGTTCTTC. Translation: CASSIGQGAYEQFF.

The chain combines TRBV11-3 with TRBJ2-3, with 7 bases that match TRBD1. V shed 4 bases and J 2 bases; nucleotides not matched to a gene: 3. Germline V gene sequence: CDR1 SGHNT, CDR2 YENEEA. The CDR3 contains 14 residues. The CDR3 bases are TGTGCCAGCAGCTCGGACAGGAACACAGATACGCAGTATTTT. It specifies CASSSDRNTDTQYF.

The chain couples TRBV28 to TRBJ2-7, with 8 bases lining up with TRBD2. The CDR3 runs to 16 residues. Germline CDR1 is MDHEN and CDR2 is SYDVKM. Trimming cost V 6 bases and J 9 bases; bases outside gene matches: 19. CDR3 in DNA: TGTGCCAGCAGATTTCGGCGGGAGGCACCGAGGGGGTGGCAGTACTTC. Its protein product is CASRFRREAPRGWQYF. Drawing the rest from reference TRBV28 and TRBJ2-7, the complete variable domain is DVKVTQSSRYLVKRTGEKVFLECVQDMDHENMFWYRQDPGLGLRLIYFSYDVKMKEKGDIPEGYSVSREKKERFSLILESASTNQTSMYLCASRFRREAPRGWQYFGPGTRLTVT.

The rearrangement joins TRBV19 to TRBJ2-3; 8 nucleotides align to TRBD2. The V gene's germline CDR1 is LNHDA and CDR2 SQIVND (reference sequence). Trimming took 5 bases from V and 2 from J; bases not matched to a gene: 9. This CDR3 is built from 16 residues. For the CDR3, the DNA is TGTGCCAGTAGTTCCCCCACTAGCGGATACACAGATACGCAGTATTTT. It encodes CASSSPTSGYTDTQYF.

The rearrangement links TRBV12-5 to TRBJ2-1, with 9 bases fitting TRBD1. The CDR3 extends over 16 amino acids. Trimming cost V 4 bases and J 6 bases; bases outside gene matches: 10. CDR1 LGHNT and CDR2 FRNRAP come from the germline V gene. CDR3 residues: CASGSRPGQGINEQFF. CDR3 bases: TGTGCTAGTGGTTCCCGACCGGGACAGGGAATCAATGAGCAGTTCTTC.

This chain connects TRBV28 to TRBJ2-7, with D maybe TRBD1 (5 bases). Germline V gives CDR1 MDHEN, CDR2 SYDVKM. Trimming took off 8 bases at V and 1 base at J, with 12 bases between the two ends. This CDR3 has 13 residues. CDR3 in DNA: TGTGCCAGCCAGGGAACCCTATCCTACGAGCAGTACTTC. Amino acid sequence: CASQGTLSYEQYF. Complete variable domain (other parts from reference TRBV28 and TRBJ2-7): DVKVTQSSRYLVKRTGEKVFLECVQDMDHENMFWYRQDPGLGLRLIYFSYDVKMKEKGDIPEGYSVSREKKERFSLILESASTNQTSMYLCASQGTLSYEQYFGPGTRLTVT.

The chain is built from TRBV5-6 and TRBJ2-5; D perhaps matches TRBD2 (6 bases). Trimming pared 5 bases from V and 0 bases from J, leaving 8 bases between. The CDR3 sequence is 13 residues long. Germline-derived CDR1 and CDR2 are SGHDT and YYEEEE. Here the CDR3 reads CASRGLDQETQYF. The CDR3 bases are TGTGCCAGCAGGGGACTCGACCAAGAGACCCAGTACTTC.

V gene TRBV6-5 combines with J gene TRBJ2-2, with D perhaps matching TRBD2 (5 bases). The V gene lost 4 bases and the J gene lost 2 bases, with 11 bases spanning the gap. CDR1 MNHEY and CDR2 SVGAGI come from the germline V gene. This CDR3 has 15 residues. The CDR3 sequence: CASSFRDLNTGELFF. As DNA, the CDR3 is TGTGCCAGCAGTTTTCGGGATCTTAACACCGGGGAGCTGTTTTTT.

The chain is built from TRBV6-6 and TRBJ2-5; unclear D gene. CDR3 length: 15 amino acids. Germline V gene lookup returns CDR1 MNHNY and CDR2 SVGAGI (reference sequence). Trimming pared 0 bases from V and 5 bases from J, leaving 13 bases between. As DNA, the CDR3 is TGTGCCAGCAGTTACTCCGCCCCCCCGGTTGAGACCCAGTACTTC. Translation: CASSYSAPPVETQYF.

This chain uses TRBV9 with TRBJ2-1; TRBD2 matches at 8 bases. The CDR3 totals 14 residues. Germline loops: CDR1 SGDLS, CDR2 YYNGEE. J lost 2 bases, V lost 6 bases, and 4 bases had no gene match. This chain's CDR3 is CASTPGGTYNEQFF. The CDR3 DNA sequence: TGTGCCAGCACTCCGGGGGGGACCTACAATGAGCAGTTCTTC.